Below, 22 T cell receptor beta chains from the same sample are listed, as sequenced in a study of vaccination and CD4 T cells after COVID-19 (dated by TCRdb to the early 2020s). The antigens of these receptors remain unknown. Per the publication, the treatment or condition label means: roughly 10-day PBMC culture with coronavirus spike peptide pools or control peptides (ViraFEST assay). Receptor amplification or capture employed PCR. These reads were obtained on an Illumina iSeq 100. TCR sequencing of DNA from cultured CD4+ T cells used the Oncomine TCR Beta short-read assay at the Johns Hopkins FTIC core. The public reads were run again by TCRdb, first through fastp at Q25 and then through MiXCR, and only productive beta chains were kept. All rows with the same CDR3 protein become a single entry with the most common DNA and genes. This sample is represented by more than 15,000 distinct CDR3 sequences; about 40% of them were singletons. The ten largest make up more than 7.5% of the sample.

What was sequenced was CD4+ T cells from blood, cultured in vitro. The receptors shown here come from a human donor who had recovered from COVID-19.

CDR3 protein: CASSLIPSTDVRVNSPLHF. The CDR3 nucleotides are TGCGCCAGCAGCCTTATCCCTTCAACCGACGTACGGGTTAATTCACCCCTCCACTTT. The chain carries TRBV4-1 and TRBJ1-6, with D unclear. The germline CDR1 and CDR2 sequences are MGHRA and YSYEKL. The CDR3 contains 19 residues. Between the trimmed V and J ends, which lost 4 bases and 6 bases, there was a span of 25 bases.

This clonotype is labeled medium-sized (0.01 to 0.1%). V and J are TRBV20-1 and TRBJ1-5; D uncertain. The CDR3 is 16 amino acids. The germline V and J ends were trimmed by 3 bases and 3 bases, with 18 bases remaining between them. The V gene's germline CDR1 is DFQATT and CDR2 SNEGSKA (reference sequence). The CDR3 bases are TGCAGTGCTAGCCGTGGTGGTGGTAGCCACAATCAGCCCCAGCATTTT. It codes for CSASRGGGSHNQPQHF.

The gene calls are TRBV5-1 and TRBJ2-2; 8 positions match TRBD1. CDR1 is SGHRS and CDR2 is YFSETQ in the germline V gene. V shed 4 bases and J 6 bases; nucleotides not matched to a gene: 8. The CDR3 spans 15 residues. CDR3 nucleotide sequence: TGCGCCAGCAGCCTTGGGGGGACAGGTCCCGGGGAGCTGTTTTTT. Amino acid sequence: CASSLGGTGPGELFF. Combining the CDR3 with reference TRBV5-1 and TRBJ2-2 gives the whole variable domain KAGVTQTPRYLIKTRGQQVTLSCSPISGHRSVSWYQQTPGQGLQFLFEYFSETQRNKGNFPGRFSGRQFSNSRSEMNVSTLELGDSALYLCASSLGGTGPGELFFGEGSRLTVL.

V usage is TRBV19 and J usage is TRBJ1-1; TRBD1 matches at 7 bases. V was pared by 5 bases and J by 10 bases, with 10 bases of the junction left unmatched. CDR3 length equals 13 residues. Germline loops: CDR1 LNHDA, CDR2 SQIVND (reference sequence). CDR3 region: CASSVDREEVAFF. The CDR3 DNA sequence: TGTGCCAGTAGTGTTGACAGGGAAGAGGTAGCTTTCTTT.

The chain recombines TRBV28 with TRBJ2-5; D gene unclear. The CDR3 contains 16 residues. Germline CDR1 reads MDHEN; CDR2 reads SYDVKM. V was trimmed by 2 bases and J by 0 bases, leaving 13 bases between them. The CDR3 nucleotides read TGTGCCAGCAGTTTAAGCTACCACCAGTACCAAGAGACCCAGTACTTC. As protein: CASSLSYHQYQETQYF.

A few counts support this clonotype. This rearrangement joins TRBV11-2 to TRBJ2-3; TRBD2 aligns across 12 bases. V gave up 2 bases and J gave up 3 bases; unmatched junction bases: 3. Germline V gene lookup returns CDR1 SGHAT and CDR2 FQNNGV. This CDR3 is 16 amino acids long. The CDR3 DNA reads as TGTGCCAGCAGCTTACGACTAGCGGGAGCTACAGATACGCAGTATTTT. It translates to CASSLRLAGATDTQYF.

The rearrangement joins TRBV28 to TRBJ2-7, with TRBD1 matching over 10 bases. This CDR3 contains 15 residues. Trimming at V came to 6 bases and at J to 7 bases, leaving 12 bases not matched to a gene. Germline lookup yields CDR1 MDHEN and CDR2 SYDVKM. The CDR3 DNA reads as TGTGCCAGCAGGTTACAGGGACAGGGGAGGTATGAGCAGTACTTC. Encoded protein: CASRLQGQGRYEQYF.

The chain has TRBV20-1 and TRBJ1-5, with D perhaps matching TRBD1 (5 bases). Per germline, CDR1 DFQATT and CDR2 SNEGSKA (reference sequence). V was pared by 1 base and J by 1 base, with 11 bases between. The CDR3 extends over 15 amino acids. The CDR3 DNA reads as TGCAGTGCTAGAGTCCAGGGAGGAAGCAATCAGCCCCAGCATTTT. It translates to CSARVQGGSNQPQHF.

This clonotype has just a few counts. The V gene is TRBV15, the J gene TRBJ1-3; 8 bases map to TRBD1. CDR1 and CDR2 (germline): LNHNV, YYDKDF (reference sequence). CDR3 length equals 15 residues. Trimming took 4 bases from V and 3 from J; bases not matched to a gene: 5. In DNA, the CDR3 is TGTGCCACCAGCACCAGGACAGGGAGTGGAAACACCATATATTTT. Its translation is CATSTRTGSGNTIYF.

This clonotype was detected only a few times. This chain uses TRBV19 with TRBJ2-7; D is possibly TRBD1 (8 bases). V lost 5 bases and J lost 7, with 15 bases in between. Germline V gives CDR1 LNHDA, CDR2 SQIVND (reference sequence). The CDR3 covers 13 residues. As DNA, the CDR3 is TGTGCCAGTAGTCGCGACAGGGGAGGGGAGCAGTACTTC. Protein sequence: CASSRDRGGEQYF.

This sequence joins TRBV5-4 and TRBJ1-6; D might be TRBD1 (6 bases). The CDR3 has 15 residues. V dropped 0 bases and J dropped 10 bases, with 14 bases sitting between them. Germline V gene data show CDR1 as SGHNT and CDR2 as YYREEE (reference sequence). The CDR3 DNA reads TGTGCCAGCAGCTTGGGGACAGATCTTGGGTCACCCCTCCACTTT. This codes for CASSLGTDLGSPLHF.

This clonotype was detected only a few times. The chain has TRBV12-3 or TRBV12-4 and TRBJ1-5; no definite D call. The V and J ends lost 1 base and 5 bases respectively, with 6 bases between them. This CDR3 is 13 amino acids long. For the CDR3, the DNA is TGTGCCAGCAGTTTAGGGGGTTATCAGCCCCAGCATTTT. Amino acids: CASSLGGYQPQHF.

This clonotype was counted only a few times. The chain links TRBV15 to TRBJ1-5; D unresolved. The V and J ends lost 1 base and 1 base respectively, with 5 bases between them. CDR1 LNHNV and CDR2 YYDKDF come from the germline V gene (reference sequence). This CDR3 contains 14 residues. The CDR3 sequence is CATSRVLSNQPQHF. The CDR3 bases are TGTGCCACCAGCAGAGTTTTGAGCAATCAGCCCCAGCATTTT.

V usage is TRBV12-3 or TRBV12-4 and J usage is TRBJ1-2; unclear D gene. The V gene lost 6 bases and the J gene lost 4 bases, with 9 bases spanning the gap. The CDR3 has 12 amino acids. In DNA, the CDR3 is TGTGCCAGCAGCAATCTGGGCTATGGCTACACCTTC. Translation gives CASSNLGYGYTF.

The chain is built from TRBV20-1 and TRBJ2-3, with D possibly TRBD2 on 6 matching bases. V lost 7 bases, J lost 5 bases, and 31 bases lay in between. CDR3 size: 18 residues. Germline V gene lookup returns CDR1 DFQATT and CDR2 SNEGSKA (reference sequence). The CDR3, as DNA: TGCAGTGTCCCTCCCACCGGGAGTAGCTTCTTCGGTGTAGATACGCAGTATTTT. It translates to CSVPPTGSSFFGVDTQYF.

The chain has TRBV7-7 and TRBJ2-2, with TRBD1 matching 7 bases. CDR3 length: 17 amino acids. Germline CDR1 SSHAT, CDR2 FNYEAQ (reference sequence). The J segment lost 1 base and the V segment lost 0 bases, leaving 5 bases of the junction unmatched. DNA of the CDR3: TGTGCCAGCAGCTTAGCTTCACAGGGGTTGAACACCGGGGAGCTGTTTTTT. Translation: CASSLASQGLNTGELFF.

The V call is TRBV28, the J call TRBJ2-7, with D possibly matching TRBD1 (6 bases). With 6 bases removed from V and 0 bases from J, the gap between germline ends came to 18 bases. CDR1 is MDHEN and CDR2 is SYDVKM in the germline V gene. The CDR3 runs to 16 residues. This CDR3 reads CASSYNRASPSYEQYF. In DNA form, the CDR3 reads TGTGCCAGCAGCTACAACAGGGCTTCCCCCTCCTACGAGCAGTACTTC.

The chain carries TRBV10-3 and TRBJ2-7, with 9 bases fitting TRBD1. The trim removed 0 bases at V and 5 bases at J, leaving 5 bases unmatched. This CDR3 region has 15 residues. The germline gives CDR1 ENHRY, CDR2 SYGVKD. CDR3 in amino acids: CAISESGTGSHEQYF. The CDR3 DNA reads TGTGCCATCAGTGAGTCAGGGACAGGGTCCCACGAGCAGTACTTC.

CDR3 amino acids: CASSASYLQVEQYF. The DNA for the CDR3 is TGTGCCAGCAGCGCTTCTTATCTCCAGGTCGAGCAGTACTTC. The gene calls are TRBV2 and TRBJ2-7; D remains unclear. Per germline, CDR1 SNHLY and CDR2 FYNNEI. With 6 bases removed from V and 6 bases from J, the gap between germline ends came to 18 bases. The CDR3 extends over 14 amino acids.

The rearrangement uses TRBV5-1 and TRBJ2-3; TRBD1 matches 9 bases. Trimming at V came to 5 bases and at J to 9 bases, leaving 4 bases not matched to a gene. Germline V lookup: CDR1 SGHRS, CDR2 YFSETQ. The CDR3 consists of 12 residues. Here the CDR3 reads CASSKDRGTQYF. The CDR3 DNA sequence: TGCGCCAGCAGTAAGGACAGGGGAACGCAGTATTTT.

The chain is built from TRBV20-1 and TRBJ1-5, with D perhaps matching TRBD1 (5 bases). Deletions cut 6 bases from V and 4 bases from J, with 16 bases between. CDR3 size: 14 residues. Germline CDR1 is DFQATT and CDR2 is SNEGSKA (reference sequence). CDR3 nucleotides: TGCAGTGCAAGGGCCGGGGCAGCGAATCAGCCCCAGCATTTT. This sequence encodes CSARAGAANQPQHF.

The chain links TRBV5-1 to TRBJ1-1; 9 bases are shared with TRBD1. This CDR3 spans 13 amino acids. Germline CDR1 and CDR2: SGHRS and YFSETQ. V was pared by 4 bases and J by 6 bases, with 4 bases of the junction left unmatched. The CDR3 region has the DNA TGCGCCAGCAGCACTTGGACAGGGGCTGAAGCTTTCTTT. Translating it yields CASSTWTGAEAFF.